This TCR beta chain was found in a study of cytomegalovirus exposure and HLA in healthy donors. In germline, CDR1 is WNHNN, CDR2 SYGVQD (reference sequence). The J segment lost 2 bases and the V segment lost 7 bases, leaving 11 bases of the junction unmatched. This CDR3 region has 16 residues. Researchers ran the PCR with 60 Vbeta and 13 Jbeta primers. Clones were sequenced by immunoSEQ multiplex PCR, and TCRdb holds only the in-frame ones, with some missing. The sample lists 150,000 to 200,000 clones; around 86% were seen once. The clonotype was recovered from a man aged 35 to 55 in good health and CMV-seropositive. V usage is TRBV10-1 and J usage is TRBJ2-1, with 7 nucleotides matching TRBD2. The specimen sequenced was PBMCs. CDR3 sequence (DNA): TGCGCCAGCAACCGCGGGGGACCCACGACCTACAATGAGCAGTTCTTC. Amino acid sequence: CASNRGGPTTYNEQFF.